This TCR beta chain originates from a study of response to subunit inactivated influenza vaccine. Study-wide points: Each seasonal influenza vaccination recruits few new T cells, the authors suggested.

From the RT-PCR reads, TCRdb called clonotypes with MiXCR, one entry per CDR3 protein. The sample yields 500,000 to 600,000 distinct CDR3 sequences, 13% seen once. CDR1 SGHVT and CDR2 SQSDAQ come from the germline V gene. The CDR3 contains 18 residues. After removal of 5 bases from V and 3 bases from J, the junction contained 18 bases not matched to a gene. Concerning this clonotype itself: The antigen remains unidentified.

This chain connects TRBV7-4 to TRBJ2-7; 8 bases line up with TRBD1. The TCR originated in a man over 45 who received an inactivated influenza vaccine. The specimen was PBMCs from blood, collected about 6 weeks after vaccination. The CDR3 nucleotides are TGTGCCAGCAGCCCTTACCGGAATTTGGACAGGGATTACTACGAGCAGTACTTC. Translation gives CASSPYRNLDRDYYEQYF.